The 9 T cell receptor beta chains below come from one sample, sequenced in a study of identical twins. TCRdb processed the 5' RACE reads anew with MiXCR; each CDR3 protein has one entry. Of 450,000 or so distinct CDR3 sequences in the sample, approximately 15% were seen once. The sample was also linked to a second study, of yellow fever vaccine responses in identical twins.

Sequencing was done on a sample of CD4+ T cells sorted from blood. These receptors came from a woman aged 18 to 35 in good health.

This clonotype appeared a few times. This chain connects TRBV29-1 to TRBJ2-2; D possibly corresponds to TRBD1 (6 bases). The V end was cut by 7 bases, the J end by 2 bases, with 17 bases between. This CDR3 is 15 amino acids long. In germline, CDR1 is SQVTM, CDR2 ANQGSEA. The CDR3 DNA reads as TGCAGCGGGGTCTCGGGACATCTTAACACCGGGGAGCTGTTTTTT. It codes for CSGVSGHLNTGELFF.

In its sample, this clonotype was seen a few times. The chain couples TRBV9 to TRBJ2-3; 10 bases map to TRBD2. After removal of 1 base from V and 3 bases from J, the junction contained 8 bases not matched to a gene. There are 17 residues in the CDR3. In germline, CDR1 is SGDLS, CDR2 YYNGEE. The CDR3 region has the DNA TGTGCCAGCAGCGTATGGGCTAGCGGGGGTGGGACAGATACGCAGTATTTT. Its translation: CASSVWASGGGTDTQYF.

CDR3 coding DNA: TGCGCCAGCAGCCAATCAAATGGTTACAGGGGGCGAACCGGGGAGCTGTTTTTT. Its protein product is CASSQSNGYRGRTGELFF. V is TRBV4-1 and J is TRBJ2-2; 9 nucleotides line up with TRBD1. CDR1 is MGHRA, CDR2 YSYEKL, per germline. The CDR3 sequence is 18 residues long. After removal of 2 bases from V and 5 bases from J, the junction contained 12 bases not matched to a gene.

The chain is built from TRBV19 and TRBJ2-1; D gene uncertain. Trimming stripped 3 bases from V and 15 bases from J, with 18 bases between. CDR3 length: 13 amino acids. Germline lookup yields CDR1 LNHDA and CDR2 SQIVND (reference sequence). The CDR3 region is CASSIVDPRLLFF. The DNA for the CDR3 is TGTGCCAGTAGTATTGTAGACCCCCGGCTCCTGTTCTTC.

This clonotype was seen repeatedly, ten times or more. The V call is TRBV5-1, the J call TRBJ2-1; tentative D call: TRBD1 (6 bases). Trimming stripped 1 base from V and 2 bases from J, with 10 bases between. The germline gives CDR1 SGHRS, CDR2 YFSETQ. CDR3 length equals 15 residues. The CDR3 nucleotides are TGCGCCAGCAGCTTGCTCGGACAGCCCTACAATGAGCAGTTCTTC. This encodes CASSLLGQPYNEQFF.

As to this clonotype: An end of the junction differs from the germline gene, which may be a read error. V usage is TRBV7-2 and J usage is TRBJ2-1; no firm D call. The germline V gene encodes CDR1 SGHTA and CDR2 FQGNSA. The length of the CDR3 is 11 residues. The CDR3 DNA sequence: TGTGCCAGCACCTTGGGGAATGAGCAGTCCTTC. Its protein product is CASTLGNEQSF.

This clonotype came up a few times. The chain employs TRBV12-3 or TRBV12-4 and TRBJ2-7; 10 bases fit TRBD2. The CDR3 runs to 15 residues. Trimming took 5 bases from V and 6 from J; bases not matched to a gene: 10. The CDR3, as DNA: TGTGCCAGCAGTCCAAAAACTAGCGGGGCCGGCGAGCAGTACTTC. Its protein is CASSPKTSGAGEQYF.

This clonotype was found a few times. This chain joins TRBV5-1 and TRBJ2-5, with TRBD2 matching 13 bases. V gave up 4 bases and J gave up 1 base; unmatched junction bases: 4. The germline V gene has CDR1 SGHRS and CDR2 YFSETQ. The CDR3 is 16 amino acids. The CDR3 coding sequence is TGCGCCAGCAGCCCCGGGACTAGCGGGGTCCAAGAGACCCAGTACTTC. Protein: CASSPGTSGVQETQYF.

The V gene is TRBV12-5, the J gene TRBJ2-7; D uncertain. Germline values: CDR1 LGHNT, CDR2 FRNRAP. The V gene lost 6 bases and the J gene lost 3 bases, with 9 bases spanning the gap. The CDR3 totals 12 residues. This CDR3 is CASGRDGYEQYF. The CDR3 DNA sequence: TGTGCTAGTGGCCGCGACGGCTACGAGCAGTACTTC.